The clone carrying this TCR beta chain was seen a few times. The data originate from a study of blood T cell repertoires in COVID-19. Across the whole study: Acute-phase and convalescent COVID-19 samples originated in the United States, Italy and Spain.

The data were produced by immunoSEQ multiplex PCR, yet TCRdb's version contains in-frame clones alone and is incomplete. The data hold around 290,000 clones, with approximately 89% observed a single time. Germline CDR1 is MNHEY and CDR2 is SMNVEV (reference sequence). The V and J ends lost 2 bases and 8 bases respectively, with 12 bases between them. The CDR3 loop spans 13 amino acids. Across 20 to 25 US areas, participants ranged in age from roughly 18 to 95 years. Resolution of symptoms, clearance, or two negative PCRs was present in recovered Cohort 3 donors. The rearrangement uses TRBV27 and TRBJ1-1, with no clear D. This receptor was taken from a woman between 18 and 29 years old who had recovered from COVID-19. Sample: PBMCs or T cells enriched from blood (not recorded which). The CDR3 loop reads CASSLAGDGEAFF. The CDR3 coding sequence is TGTGCCAGCAGTTTAGCGGGCGACGGGGAAGCTTTCTTT.